This T cell receptor beta chain is from a study of blood T cell repertoires in COVID-19. Study-level background: Samples representing acute and convalescent COVID-19 were sourced from the United States, Italy and Spain. The cDNA or gDNA used as material had been derived from T cells, B-cell-depleted T cells, or PBMCs.

The CDR3 extends over 13 amino acids. Germline CDR1 reads KGHSH; CDR2 reads LQKENI. Between the trimmed V and J ends, which lost 6 bases and 5 bases, there was a span of 13 bases. Authors' processing steps: Cell counts per sample came from amplifying reference gene primers. Some clones are missing from TCRdb's copy, which holds only in-frame ones; the method was immunoSEQ multiplex PCR. The V and J calls and the clone size are those of that table, but D and trimming were determined from the DNA. In the table there are around 34,000 clones, 82% of which are singletons. Material: peripheral blood. J is TRBJ1-1 and V is TRBV18; D may be TRBD1 (6 bases). This clonotype was sampled from a man older than 75 with active or convalescent COVID-19. The CDR3 sequence is CASSSGHRTEAFF. The CDR3 DNA reads as TGTGCCAGCTCCTCGGGACACCGGACTGAAGCTTTCTTT. The variable domain in full, with the rest retrieved from reference TRBV18 and TRBJ1-1, is NAGVMQNPRHLVRRRGQEARLRCSPMKGHSHVYWYRQLPEEGLKFMVYLQKENIIDESGMPKERFSAEFPKEGPSILRIQQVVRGDSAAYFCASSSGHRTEAFFGQGTRLTVV.